One and the same sample provided the 12 T cell receptor beta chains below, sequenced in a study of T cell responses to AZD1222 COVID-19 vaccine. TCRdb keeps only in-frame clones here, not all; method: immunoSEQ multiplex PCR. This repertoire shows 110,000 or so clones, around nine tenths found once; its top ten account for roughly 7.1%. The sample in question was peripheral blood, obtained 28 days after the second AZD1222 dose. All receptors derive from an adult who received the AZD1222 COVID-19 vaccine.

The chain links TRBV6-4 to TRBJ2-5; possible D gene TRBD1, 8 bases. The length of the CDR3 is 13 residues. V was clipped by 4 bases and J by 7 bases, with 13 bases between them. CDR1 is MRHNA, CDR2 SNTAGT, per germline. The CDR3 nucleotides are TGTGCCAGCAGTGCGGACAGGGAGGGGACCCAGTACTTC. It yields the protein CASSADREGTQYF.

The CDR3 loop is CASSLEGTGTGYEQYF. Written as DNA, the CDR3 is TGTGCCAGCAGCTTAGAGGGGACAGGGACCGGGTACGAGCAGTACTTC. The genes are TRBV11-2 and TRBJ2-7, with 9 positions matching TRBD1. Per the germline V gene, CDR1 is SGHAT and CDR2 is FQNNGV. The CDR3 is made up of 16 amino acids. J gave up 4 bases and V 0 bases, and 7 bases lay outside the gene matches.

The chain carries TRBV10-3 and TRBJ2-1; D is ambiguous. This CDR3 is 15 amino acids long. Trimming removed 6 bases from V and 5 bases from J, with 17 bases in between. The germline CDR1 and CDR2 sequences are ENHRY and SYGVKD. CDR3 sequence reads: CAISAWAERNNEQFF. The CDR3 DNA reads as TGTGCCATCAGCGCTTGGGCAGAAAGAAACAATGAGCAGTTCTTC.

This rearrangement joins TRBV9 to TRBJ2-5; TRBD2 is a possible D gene (7 bases). V was pared by 6 bases and J by 1 base, with 10 bases between. The germline V gene has CDR1 SGDLS and CDR2 YYNGEE. CDR3 length: 13 amino acids. CDR3 coding DNA: TGTGCCAGCACGGGGGGCGCCCAAGAGACCCAGTACTTC. Translating it yields CASTGGAQETQYF.

The V and J genes are TRBV12-3 or TRBV12-4 and TRBJ2-1; a possible D gene is TRBD2 (5 bases). The V end was cut by 6 bases, the J end by 10 bases, with 13 bases between. This CDR3 has 12 amino acids. CDR3 protein: CASSPTGGEQFF. Here the CDR3 DNA reads TGTGCCAGCAGCCCTACCGGCGGGGAGCAGTTCTTC.

CDR3 protein: CASSPTPGLTPGGYEQYF. For the CDR3, the DNA is TGTGCCAGCAGCCCTACCCCTGGACTTACGCCCGGGGGCTACGAGCAGTACTTC. The chain uses TRBV3-1 (or the pseudogene TRBV3-2) and TRBJ2-7; D is perhaps TRBD2 (6 bases). Trimming removed 4 bases at V and 3 bases at J, with 25 bases between. This CDR3 contains 18 residues. Germline V gives CDR1 LGHDT, CDR2 YNNKEL (reference sequence).

V usage is TRBV2 and J usage is TRBJ2-1; 10 nucleotides match TRBD2. After removal of 6 bases from V and 7 bases from J, the junction contained 9 bases not matched to a gene. Germline V gene lookup returns CDR1 SNHLY and CDR2 FYNNEI. This CDR3 has 15 residues. CDR3 residues: CASRLYSGRWNEQFF. CDR3 sequence (DNA): TGTGCCAGCAGGTTATATAGCGGGAGGTGGAATGAGCAGTTCTTC. Filled out from reference TRBV2 and TRBJ2-1, the complete variable domain reads EPEVTQTPSHQVTQMGQEVILRCVPISNHLYFYWYRQILGQKVEFLVSFYNNEISEKSEIFDDQFSVERPDGSNFTLKIRSTKLEDSAMYFCASRLYSGRWNEQFFGPGTRLTVL.

A remark on this clone: The same CDR3 is also encoded by other DNA sequences in this sample. The genes are TRBV6-2 or TRBV6-3 and TRBJ2-7; D not certain. The ends were cut back, 2 bases at V and 2 bases at J, with 1 base in the middle. The CDR3 totals 11 residues. Germline V gives CDR1 MNHEY, CDR2 SVGEGT. CDR3 residues: CASSYAYEQYF. The CDR3 coding sequence is TGTGCCAGCAGTTACGCCTACGAGCAGTACTTC.

The J gene is TRBJ2-2, the V gene TRBV28; TRBD2 agrees at 14 bases. Germline CDR1 MDHEN, CDR2 SYDVKM. Trimming removed 4 bases from V and 3 bases from J; junction bases left unmatched: 10. The CDR3 consists of 19 residues. The CDR3, as DNA: TGTGCCAGCAGTTCCGGGACTAGCGGGAGACGCCTCGACACCGGGGAGCTGTTTTTT. The encoded protein is CASSSGTSGRRLDTGELFF.

The rearrangement uses TRBV3-1 (or the pseudogene TRBV3-2) and TRBJ2-3; 13 nucleotides match TRBD2. The CDR3 has 19 amino acids. Germline V gene lookup returns CDR1 LGHDT and CDR2 YNNKEL (reference sequence). V shed 1 base, J shed 1 base, and the junction held 8 bases outside the gene matches. The CDR3 DNA is TGTGCCAGCAGCCAAGCACTAGCGGGGGGGCCGCCGGGCACAGATACGCAGTATTTT. This codes for CASSQALAGGPPGTDTQYF.

The rearrangement links TRBV4-1 to TRBJ2-1; TRBD2 agrees at 12 bases. There are 16 residues in the CDR3. V was pared by 2 bases and J by 12 bases, with 11 bases of the junction left unmatched. Germline V lookup: CDR1 MGHRA, CDR2 YSYEKL. The CDR3 here is CASSQQGASGGAMQFF. The CDR3, as DNA: TGCGCCAGCAGCCAACAGGGGGCTAGCGGGGGGGCAATGCAGTTCTTC.

This clone has only a few counts. The chain employs TRBV5-1 and TRBJ1-2, with 7 bases matching TRBD1. This CDR3 has 14 residues. Germline lookup yields CDR1 SGHRS and CDR2 YFSETQ. The junction had 6 bases not matched to a gene; V was cut back by 2 bases and J by 5 bases. The CDR3 loop is CASSFQGGDYGYTF. The CDR3 nucleotides are TGCGCCAGCAGCTTTCAGGGGGGAGATTATGGCTACACCTTC.